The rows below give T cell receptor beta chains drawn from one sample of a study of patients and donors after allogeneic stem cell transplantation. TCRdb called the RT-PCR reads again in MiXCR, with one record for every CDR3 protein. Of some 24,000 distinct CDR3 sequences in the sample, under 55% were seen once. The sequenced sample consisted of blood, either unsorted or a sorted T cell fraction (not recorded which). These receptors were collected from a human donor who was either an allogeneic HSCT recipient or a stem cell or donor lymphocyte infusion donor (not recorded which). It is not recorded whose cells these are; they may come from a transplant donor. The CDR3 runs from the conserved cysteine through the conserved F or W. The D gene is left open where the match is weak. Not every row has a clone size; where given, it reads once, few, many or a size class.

CASSDLAGVREQFF,TGCGCCAGCAGTGATCTAGCGGGAGTACGTGAGCAGTTCTTC,TRBV10-2,TRBD2,TRBJ2-1,NA
CSAPGCSGRGYEQYF,TGCAGTGCCCCGGGGTGCTCGGGCAGGGGTTACGAGCAGTACTTC,TRBV20-1,NA,TRBJ2-7,NA
CASSPGLFATNEKLFF,TGCGCCAGCAGCCCCGGCCTGTTTGCAACTAATGAAAAACTGTTTTTT,TRBV5-1,NA,TRBJ1-4,few
CASSYRTGIYGYTF,TGTGCCAGCAGTTACCGTACCGGGATCTATGGCTACACCTTC,TRBV6-5,NA,TRBJ1-2,NA
CAISEQGVRNQPQHF,TGTGCCATCAGCGAGCAGGGGGTGCGCAATCAGCCCCAGCATTTT,TRBV10-3,TRBD1,TRBJ1-5,NA
CASSSAGGGYTF,TGCGCCAGCAGCTCCGCCGGGGGTGGCTACACCTTC,TRBV5-1,NA,TRBJ1-2,NA
CASLGRRGYTF,TGTGCCAGCCTCGGTCGGCGGGGCTACACCTTC,TRBV6-5,NA,TRBJ1-2,few
CSARPRNGVNTEAFF,TGCAGTGCTAGACCCCGAAACGGGGTGAACACTGAAGCTTTCTTT,TRBV20-1,NA,TRBJ1-1,few
CSAKHHYPGEGDTQYF,TGCAGTGCTAAACACCATTACCCGGGGGAGGGAGATACGCAGTATTTT,TRBV20-1,TRBD2,TRBJ2-3,NA
CASSLVSTGAYGYTF,TGCGCCAGCAGCTTGGTCTCGACAGGGGCCTATGGCTACACCTTC,TRBV5-1,TRBD1,TRBJ1-2,NA
CSARWDRGLSEQYF,TGCAGTGCTAGATGGGACAGGGGGCTCAGCGAGCAGTACTTC,TRBV20-1,TRBD1,TRBJ2-7,few
CASSQGPGQGNMNTEAFF,TGTGCCAGCAGCCAAGGCCCGGGACAGGGGAACATGAACACTGAAGCTTTCTTT,TRBV4-2,TRBD1,TRBJ1-1,NA
CASSPLAGGQYNEQFF,TGTGCCAGCAGCCCCTTAGCGGGGGGCCAATACAATGAGCAGTTCTTC,TRBV14,TRBD2,TRBJ2-1,NA
CASSLGARQETQYF,TGTGCCAGCAGCTTGGGGGCCAGACAAGAGACCCAGTACTTC,TRBV5-4,NA,TRBJ2-5,NA
CASSLSTYLAKNIQYF,TGTGCCAGCAGTTTAAGCACTTATCTAGCCAAAAACATTCAGTACTTC,TRBV12-3/TRBV12-4,NA,TRBJ2-4,NA
CASSLDRRSNQPQHF,TGCGCCAGCAGCTTGGACCGGAGAAGCAATCAGCCCCAGCATTTT,TRBV5-1,NA,TRBJ1-5,NA
CATSSSSYNEQFF,TGTGCTACCTCCTCAAGCTCCTACAATGAGCAGTTCTTC,TRBV24-1,NA,TRBJ2-1,few
CASSLARAGNTIYF,TGCGCCAGCAGCTTGGCACGGGCTGGAAACACCATATATTTT,TRBV5-1,NA,TRBJ1-3,few
CASSPPTGAGANVLTF,TGTGCCAGCAGCCCCCCAACGGGGGCTGGGGCCAACGTCCTGACTTTC,TRBV12-3/TRBV12-4,NA,TRBJ2-6,NA
CASSTRVGELFF,TGCGCCAGCAGTACGCGGGTCGGGGAGCTGTTTTTT,TRBV5-1,NA,TRBJ2-2,NA
CASSLGQGRYGYTF,TGCGCCAGCAGTCTGGGACAGGGTCGCTATGGCTACACCTTC,TRBV5-1,TRBD1,TRBJ1-2,few
CSLDRIYGYTF,TGCAGCCTGGACAGGATCTATGGCTACACCTTC,TRBV29-1,TRBD1,TRBJ1-2,few
CASSFGQSRLNQPQHF,TGTGCCAGCAGCTTTGGTCAGTCTCGTCTCAATCAGCCCCAGCATTTT,TRBV7-8,NA,TRBJ1-5,NA
CASSLGAGLGRLFF,TGTGCCAGCAGCTTGGGTGCGGGGCTCGGTAGACTGTTTTTT,TRBV5-6,NA,TRBJ1-4,NA
CATRGGQWAQPQHF,TGTGCCACCAGAGGTGGACAGTGGGCTCAGCCCCAGCATTTT,TRBV15,NA,TRBJ1-5,NA
CASSRGGISPLHF,TGTGCCAGCAGTCGTGGGGGGATTTCACCCCTCCACTTT,TRBV12-3/TRBV12-4,NA,TRBJ1-6,NA
CASSFGRVEQFF,TGTGCCAGCAGTTTTGGGAGAGTAGAGCAGTTCTTC,TRBV12-3/TRBV12-4,NA,TRBJ2-1,few
CASGSGWNEQFF,TGTGCTAGTGGTTCGGGGTGGAATGAGCAGTTCTTC,TRBV12-5,NA,TRBJ2-1,few
CASSQPGTFPYEQYF,TGCGCCAGCAGCCAACCCGGGACGTTTCCCTACGAGCAGTACTTC,TRBV4-1,NA,TRBJ2-7,few
CASRGQSSYNSPLHF,TGTGCCAGCAGGGGACAGTCTAGCTATAATTCACCCCTCCACTTT,TRBV2,TRBD1,TRBJ1-6,NA
CSASQGGQPQHF,TGCAGTGCTAGCCAGGGAGGTCAGCCCCAGCATTTT,TRBV20-1,NA,TRBJ1-5,medium-sized
CAIRGPYNEQFF,TGTGCCATCCGGGGACCATACAATGAGCAGTTCTTC,TRBV10-3,NA,TRBJ2-1,NA
CASSATVNYGYTF,TGTGCCAGCAGCGCAACAGTTAACTATGGCTACACCTTC,TRBV6-5,NA,TRBJ1-2,NA
CSASLLTQYF,TGCAGTGCTAGCCTCTTGACCCAGTACTTC,TRBV20-1,NA,TRBJ2-5,NA
CASSLRDLAGVTKNIQYF,TGTGCCAGCAGCCTCCGGGACTTAGCGGGCGTTACCAAAAACATTCAGTACTTC,TRBV7-8,TRBD2,TRBJ2-4,NA
CASSLGQGPALEGYGYTF,TGTGCCAGCAGCTTAGGGCAGGGGCCAGCCTTGGAGGGCTATGGCTACACCTTC,TRBV11-2,NA,TRBJ1-2,few
CSATSGGTDTQYF,TGCAGTGCGACTAGCGGGGGAACAGATACGCAGTATTTT,TRBV20-1,TRBD2,TRBJ2-3,NA
CASSFGGTGELFF,TGTGCCAGCAGCTTCGGTGGGACCGGGGAGCTGTTTTTT,TRBV11-2,NA,TRBJ2-2,NA
CASSLASSYEQYF,TGTGCCAGCAGTTTGGCTAGCTCCTACGAGCAGTACTTC,TRBV27,NA,TRBJ2-7,NA
CASSSTPLLGRYGYTF,TGTGCCAGCAGTTCGACCCCTCTCCTGGGGAGGTATGGCTACACCTTC,TRBV27,NA,TRBJ1-2,NA
CSVTGLLGETQYF,TGCAGCGTGACGGGCCTCTTAGGAGAGACCCAGTACTTC,TRBV29-1,NA,TRBJ2-5,NA
CASSLELAGGTQETQYF,TGTGCCAGCAGCTTAGAACTAGCGGGAGGCACACAAGAGACCCAGTACTTC,TRBV11-2,TRBD2,TRBJ2-5,few
CASSPASGGSGTDTQYF,TGTGCCAGCAGCCCCGCTAGCGGGGGGTCCGGCACAGATACGCAGTATTTT,TRBV11-2,TRBD2,TRBJ2-3,few
CASRPAEGAPLYGYTF,TGTGCCAGCAGACCCGCCGAGGGGGCGCCTCTCTATGGCTACACCTTC,TRBV6-5,TRBD1,TRBJ1-2,NA
CASSEPLNTEAFF,TGTGCCAGCAGTGAACCCCTGAACACTGAAGCTTTCTTT,TRBV25-1,NA,TRBJ1-1,NA
CASSYSWTGLSNQPQHF,TGTGCCAGCAGTTACTCCTGGACAGGGCTGAGCAATCAGCCCCAGCATTTT,TRBV6-5,TRBD1,TRBJ1-5,NA